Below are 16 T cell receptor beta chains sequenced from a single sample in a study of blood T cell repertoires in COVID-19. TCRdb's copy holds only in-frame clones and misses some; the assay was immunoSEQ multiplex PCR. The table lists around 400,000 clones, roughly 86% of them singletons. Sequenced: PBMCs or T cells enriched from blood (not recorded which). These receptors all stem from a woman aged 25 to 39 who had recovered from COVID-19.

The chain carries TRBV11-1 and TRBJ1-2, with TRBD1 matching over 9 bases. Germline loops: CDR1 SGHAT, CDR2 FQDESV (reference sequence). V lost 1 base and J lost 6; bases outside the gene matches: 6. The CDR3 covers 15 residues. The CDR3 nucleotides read TGTGCCAGCAGCTTAGTTGGGACAGGGACTGATGGCTACACCTTC. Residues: CASSLVGTGTDGYTF.

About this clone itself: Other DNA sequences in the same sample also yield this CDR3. The CDR3: CASSHSQGLDYGYTF. The CDR3 nucleotides are TGCGCCAGCAGCCACTCACAGGGGCTGGACTATGGCTACACCTTC. The J gene is TRBJ1-2, the V gene TRBV4-1; 7 bases match TRBD1. This CDR3 region has 15 residues. Germline trimming cut 3 bases from V and 3 bases from J; bases unmatched to any gene: 7. Per germline, CDR1 MGHRA and CDR2 YSYEKL.

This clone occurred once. CDR3 sequence: CASSFLRESYNEQFF. Written as DNA, the CDR3 is TGTGCCAGCAGTTTTCTGCGGGAGAGCTACAATGAGCAGTTCTTC. V is TRBV28 and J is TRBJ2-1; 7 nucleotides match TRBD2. This CDR3 is 15 amino acids long. Germline CDR1 and CDR2: MDHEN and SYDVKM. Trimming cost V 3 bases and J 3 bases; bases outside gene matches: 5.

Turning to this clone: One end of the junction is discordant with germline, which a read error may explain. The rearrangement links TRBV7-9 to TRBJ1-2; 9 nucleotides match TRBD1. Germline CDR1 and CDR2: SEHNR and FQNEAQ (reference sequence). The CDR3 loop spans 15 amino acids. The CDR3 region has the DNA TGTGCCAGCAGCTTAGCTATGGGGACAGGGTATGGCTACATCTTC. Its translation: CASSLAMGTGYGYIF.

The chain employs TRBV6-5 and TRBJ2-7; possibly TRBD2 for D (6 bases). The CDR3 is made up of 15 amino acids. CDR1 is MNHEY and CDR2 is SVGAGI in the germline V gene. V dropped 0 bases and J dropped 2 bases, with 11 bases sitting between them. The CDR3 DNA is TGTGCCAGCAGTTACTCGATGGAGGGCCCCTACGAGCAGTACTTC. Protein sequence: CASSYSMEGPYEQYF.

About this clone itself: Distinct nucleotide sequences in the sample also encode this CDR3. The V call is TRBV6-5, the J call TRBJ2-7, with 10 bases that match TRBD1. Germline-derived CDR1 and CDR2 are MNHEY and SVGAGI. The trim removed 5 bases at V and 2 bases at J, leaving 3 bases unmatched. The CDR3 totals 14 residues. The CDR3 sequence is CASSPGQGAYEQYF. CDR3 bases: TGTGCCAGCAGTCCAGGACAGGGGGCCTACGAGCAGTACTTC.

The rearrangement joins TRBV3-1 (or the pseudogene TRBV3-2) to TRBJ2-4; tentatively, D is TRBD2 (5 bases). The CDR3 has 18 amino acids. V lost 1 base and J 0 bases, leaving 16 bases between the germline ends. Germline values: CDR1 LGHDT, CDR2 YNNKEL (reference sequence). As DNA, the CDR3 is TGTGCCAGCAGCCAAGCTCCCTCGTTCGGGATAGCCAAAAACATTCAGTACTTC. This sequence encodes CASSQAPSFGIAKNIQYF.

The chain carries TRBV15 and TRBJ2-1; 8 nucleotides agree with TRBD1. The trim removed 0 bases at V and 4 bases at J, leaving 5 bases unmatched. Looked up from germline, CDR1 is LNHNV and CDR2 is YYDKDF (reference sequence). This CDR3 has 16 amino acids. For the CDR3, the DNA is TGTGCCACCAGCAGAGATTCGGGACAGGTTTACAATGAGCAGTTCTTC. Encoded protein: CATSRDSGQVYNEQFF.

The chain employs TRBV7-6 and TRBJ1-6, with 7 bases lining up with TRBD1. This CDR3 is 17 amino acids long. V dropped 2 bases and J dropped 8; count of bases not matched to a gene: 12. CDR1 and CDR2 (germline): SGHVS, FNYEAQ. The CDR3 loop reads CASSLWLGGQYDSPLHF. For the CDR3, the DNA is TGTGCCAGCAGCTTATGGCTAGGGGGACAGTACGATTCACCCCTCCACTTT.

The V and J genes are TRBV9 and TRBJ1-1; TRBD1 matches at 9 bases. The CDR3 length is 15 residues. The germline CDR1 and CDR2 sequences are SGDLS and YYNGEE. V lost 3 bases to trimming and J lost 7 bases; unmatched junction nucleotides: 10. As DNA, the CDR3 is TGTGCCAGCAGCGGTGATCGGACAGGGGACAGTGAAGCTTTCTTT. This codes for CASSGDRTGDSEAFF. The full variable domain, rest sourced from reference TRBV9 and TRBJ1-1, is DSGVTQTPKHLITATGQRVTLRCSPRSGDLSVYWYQQSLDQGLQFLIQYYNGEERAKGNILERFSAQQFPDLHSELNLSSLELGDSALYFCASSGDRTGDSEAFFGQGTRLTVV.

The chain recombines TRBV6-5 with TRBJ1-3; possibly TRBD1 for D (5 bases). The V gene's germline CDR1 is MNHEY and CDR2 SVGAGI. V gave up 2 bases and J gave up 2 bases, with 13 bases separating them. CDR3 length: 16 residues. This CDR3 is CASSYGIGDPGNTIYF. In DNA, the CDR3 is TGTGCCAGCAGTTACGGAATAGGGGATCCTGGAAACACCATATATTTT.

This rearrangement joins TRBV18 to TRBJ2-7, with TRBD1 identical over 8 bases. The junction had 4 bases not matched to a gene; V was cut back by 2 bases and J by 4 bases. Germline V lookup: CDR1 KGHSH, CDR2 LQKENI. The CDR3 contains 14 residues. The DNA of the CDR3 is TGTGCCAGCTCACCATCAGGGGGCCGTTACGAGCAGTACTTC. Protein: CASSPSGGRYEQYF.

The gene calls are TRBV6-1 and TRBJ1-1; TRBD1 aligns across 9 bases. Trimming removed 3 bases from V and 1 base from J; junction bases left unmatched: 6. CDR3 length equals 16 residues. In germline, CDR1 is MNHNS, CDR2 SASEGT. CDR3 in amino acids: CASSDTGGAGNTEAFF. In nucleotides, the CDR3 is TGTGCCAGCAGTGACACAGGGGGCGCGGGGAACACTGAAGCTTTCTTT.

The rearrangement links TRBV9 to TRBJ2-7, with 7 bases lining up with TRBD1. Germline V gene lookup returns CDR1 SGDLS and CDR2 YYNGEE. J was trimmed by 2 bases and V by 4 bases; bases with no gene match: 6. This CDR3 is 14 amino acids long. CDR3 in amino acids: CASSPGQRTYEQYF. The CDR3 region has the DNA TGTGCCAGCAGCCCGGGACAGAGGACCTACGAGCAGTACTTC. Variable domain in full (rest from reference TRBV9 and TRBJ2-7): DSGVTQTPKHLITATGQRVTLRCSPRSGDLSVYWYQQSLDQGLQFLIQYYNGEERAKGNILERFSAQQFPDLHSELNLSSLELGDSALYFCASSPGQRTYEQYFGPGTRLTVT.

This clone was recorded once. The CDR3 here is CASSYYPDTEAFF. In nucleotides, the CDR3 is TGTGCCAGCAGTTACTACCCAGACACTGAAGCTTTCTTT. The J gene is TRBJ1-1, the V gene TRBV6-5; D remains unclear. The ends were cut back, 1 base at V and 3 bases at J, with 6 bases in the middle. The CDR3 contains 13 residues. In germline, CDR1 is MNHEY, CDR2 SVGAGI.

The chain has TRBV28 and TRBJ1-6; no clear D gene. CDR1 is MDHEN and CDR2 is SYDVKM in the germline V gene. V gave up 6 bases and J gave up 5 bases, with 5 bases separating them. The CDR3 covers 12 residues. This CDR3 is CASRQDNSPLHF. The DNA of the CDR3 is TGTGCCAGCAGGCAGGATAATTCACCCCTCCACTTT.